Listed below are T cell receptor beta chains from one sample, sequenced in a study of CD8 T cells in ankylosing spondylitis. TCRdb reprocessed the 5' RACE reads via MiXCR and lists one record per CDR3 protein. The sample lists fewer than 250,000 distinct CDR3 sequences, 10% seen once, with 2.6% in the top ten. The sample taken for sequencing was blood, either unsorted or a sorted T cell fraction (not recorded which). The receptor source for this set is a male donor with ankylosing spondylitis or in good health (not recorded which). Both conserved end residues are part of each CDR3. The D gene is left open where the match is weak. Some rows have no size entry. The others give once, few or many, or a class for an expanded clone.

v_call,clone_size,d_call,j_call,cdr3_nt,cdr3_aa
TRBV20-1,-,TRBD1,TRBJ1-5,TGCAGTGCCCCCGGGGACAGGGCTTCCTATAGCAATCAGCCCCAGCATTTT,CSAPGDRASYSNQPQHF
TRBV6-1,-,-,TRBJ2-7,TGTGCCAGCAGTCGGACCACTACCTACGAGCAGTACTTC,CASSRTTTYEQYF
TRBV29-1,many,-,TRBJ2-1,TGCAGCGTTGAAGATGGAGGGGCTCTCCAAGCATACAATGAGCAGTTCTTC,CSVEDGGALQAYNEQFF
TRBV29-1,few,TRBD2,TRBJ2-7,TGCAGCGTCTGCGGACTAGCGGAGCCTAAGCAGTACTTC,CSVCGLAEPKQYF
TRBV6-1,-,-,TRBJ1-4,TGTGCCAGCAGTCCGGGACAACGGGCGGGAAAACTGTTTTTT,CASSPGQRAGKLFF
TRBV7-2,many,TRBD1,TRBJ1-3,TGTGCCAGCAGCTCGACAGGGGGTTCAGGAAACACCATATATTTT,CASSSTGGSGNTIYF
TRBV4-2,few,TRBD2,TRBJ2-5,TGTGCCAGCAGCCAAGATCGACTAGCGGGAGAGACCCAGTACTTC,CASSQDRLAGETQYF
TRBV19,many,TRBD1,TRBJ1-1,TGTGCCAGTAGTATTACAGGGGAGAATGGAGCTTTCTTT,CASSITGENGAFF
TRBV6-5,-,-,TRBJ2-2,TGTGCCAGCAGTTCAAGGGGTAGAGGGACATCCGGGGAGCTGTTTTTT,CASSSRGRGTSGELFF
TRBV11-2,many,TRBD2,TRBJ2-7,TGTGCCAGCAGCTCCCCAGGGACGGGGGGGTACACGGGATCCTACGAGCAGTACTTC,CASSSPGTGGYTGSYEQYF
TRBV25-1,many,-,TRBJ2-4,TGTGCCAGCAGCCGAGGTAAGGGGCGGAAGGATGGCAAAAACATTCAGTACTTC,CASSRGKGRKDGKNIQYF
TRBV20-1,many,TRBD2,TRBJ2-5,TGCAGTGCTATCTGGGGACTAGCGGGGAACCAAGAGACCCAGTACTTC,CSAIWGLAGNQETQYF
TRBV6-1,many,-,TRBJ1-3,TGTGCCTCGGGGGCTGGAAACACCATATATTTT,CASGAGNTIYF